These 28 T cell receptor beta chains came from one sample sequenced in a study of T cell responses to AZD1222 COVID-19 vaccine. Assay: immunoSEQ multiplex PCR; the TCRdb copy retains only in-frame clones and omits some. The sample holds 150,000 to 190,000 clones, roughly 90% seen once. The starting material was peripheral blood, obtained 28 days after the second AZD1222 dose. These receptors came from an adult who received the AZD1222 COVID-19 vaccine.

V and J are TRBV3-1 (or the pseudogene TRBV3-2) and TRBJ2-1, with D tentatively TRBD1 (7 bases). V gave up 3 bases and J gave up 4 bases, with 16 bases separating them. The CDR3 totals 16 residues. Looked up from germline, CDR1 is LGHDT and CDR2 is YNNKEL (reference sequence). The CDR3 sequence is CASSHWAGGIYNEQFF. In DNA form, the CDR3 reads TGTGCCAGCAGCCACTGGGCAGGGGGGATATACAATGAGCAGTTCTTC.

This clone was detected once. The chain combines TRBV2 with TRBJ2-3; the D is unclear. The CDR3 loop spans 15 amino acids. Germline CDR1 and CDR2: SNHLY and FYNNEI. V shed 8 bases and J shed 3 bases, with 18 bases lying between them. CDR3 sequence (DNA): TGTGCCAGCCGACGGAGTGGGCGAAGGACAGATACGCAGTATTTT. Its translation is CASRRSGRRTDTQYF. Combining the CDR3 with reference TRBV2 and TRBJ2-3 gives the whole variable domain EPEVTQTPSHQVTQMGQEVILRCVPISNHLYFYWYRQILGQKVEFLVSFYNNEISEKSEIFDDQFSVERPDGSNFTLKIRSTKLEDSAMYFCASRRSGRRTDTQYFGPGTRLTVL.

The chain uses TRBV5-5 and TRBJ2-7; 12 bases agree with TRBD1. Germline V gene data show CDR1 as SGHKS and CDR2 as YYEKEE (reference sequence). V trimming: 3 bases; J trimming: 4 bases; junction bases outside the gene matches: 2. The CDR3 is 14 amino acids. The CDR3 reads CASSWGQGAYEQYF. As DNA, the CDR3 is TGTGCCAGCAGCTGGGGACAGGGGGCTTACGAGCAGTACTTC. The full variable domain, with the rest looked up from reference TRBV5-5 and TRBJ2-7, is DAGVTQSPTHLIKTRGQQVTLRCSPISGHKSVSWYQQVLGQGPQFIFQYYEKEERGRGNFPDRFSARQFPNYSSELNVNALLLGDSALYLCASSWGQGAYEQYFGPGTRLTVT.

This clone was counted a single time. This chain links TRBV21-1 with TRBJ2-7; TRBD2 was called by the table and not checked on the DNA. TRBV21-1 is given as a pseudogene. The CDR3 loop spans 20 amino acids. The CDR3 nucleotides read TGTGCCAGCAGCAAAGATTGGGCCTCTAGCGGGGGGGCCCCCAACTACGAGCAGTACTTC. Its translation: CASSKDWASSGGAPNYEQYF.

CDR3: CASSQVDTSNQPQHF. CDR3 nucleotides: TGTGCCAGCAGCCAAGTCGACACTAGCAATCAGCCCCAGCATTTT. The J gene is TRBJ1-5, the V gene TRBV4-2; D remains ambiguous. The V end was cut by 1 base, the J end by 0 bases, with 7 bases between. In germline, CDR1 is LGHNA, CDR2 YNFKEQ. This CDR3 spans 15 amino acids.

The chain combines TRBV5-4 with TRBJ2-3; D uncertain. This CDR3 comprises 12 residues. V was pared by 4 bases and J by 2 bases, with 5 bases between. The V gene's germline CDR1 is SGHNT and CDR2 YYREEE (reference sequence). The CDR3 region is CASSQNTDTQYF. For the CDR3, the DNA is TGTGCCAGCAGCCAAAACACAGATACGCAGTATTTT.

V usage is TRBV14 and J usage is TRBJ2-1; 12 nucleotides align to TRBD2. The CDR3 covers 15 residues. CDR1 and CDR2 from the germline V gene are SGHDN and FVKESK. The V and J ends lost 8 bases and 6 bases, in that order; junction bases with no gene match: 8. This chain's CDR3 is CASLGLAGTGNEQFF. The CDR3 bases are TGTGCCAGCCTTGGACTAGCGGGAACGGGCAATGAGCAGTTCTTC.

The chain links TRBV5-6 to TRBJ2-7, with a weak D call TRBD2 (5 bases). The CDR3 consists of 15 residues. V lost 0 bases and J 3 bases, leaving 13 bases between the germline ends. The germline CDR1 and CDR2 sequences are SGHDT and YYEEEE. The CDR3 loop reads CASSLVGSANYEQYF. DNA for the CDR3: TGTGCCAGCAGCTTGGTAGGTAGCGCAAACTACGAGCAGTACTTC.

The chain couples TRBV7-6 to TRBJ2-3, with D possibly being TRBD1 or TRBD2 (5 bases each). The V end lost 5 bases, the J end lost 1 base, and 7 bases lay between the germline ends. The CDR3 sequence is 13 residues long. Germline V gene lookup returns CDR1 SGHVS and CDR2 FNYEAQ. This CDR3 reads CASSVGRTDTQYF. The CDR3 DNA is TGTGCCAGCAGCGTGGGACGCACAGATACGCAGTATTTT.

CDR3 in amino acids: CASSPLPIAADNEQFF. DNA for the CDR3: TGTGCCAGCTCACCACTCCCAATAGCGGCAGACAATGAGCAGTTCTTC. The J gene is TRBJ2-1, the V gene TRBV18; a weak D match, TRBD2 (6 bases). The CDR3 loop spans 16 amino acids. The ends were cut back, 1 base at V and 5 bases at J, with 15 bases in the middle. Germline loops: CDR1 KGHSH, CDR2 LQKENI.

V gene TRBV14 combines with J gene TRBJ2-3; D gene uncertain. The length of the CDR3 is 15 residues. The V gene lost 1 base and the J gene lost 2 bases, with 10 bases spanning the gap. Looked up from germline, CDR1 is SGHDN and CDR2 is FVKESK. The CDR3 sequence: CASSQAWGFTDTQYF. The CDR3 coding sequence is TGTGCCAGCAGCCAAGCTTGGGGATTCACAGATACGCAGTATTTT.

The rearrangement uses TRBV9 and TRBJ2-3; D remains unclear. This CDR3 contains 14 residues. Trimming took 0 bases from V and 2 from J, leaving 7 bases between them. Germline assignment: CDR1 SGDLS and CDR2 YYNGEE. CDR3 sequence reads: CASSVVSYTDTQYF. The CDR3 DNA reads as TGTGCCAGCAGCGTAGTTTCCTACACAGATACGCAGTATTTT.

CDR3: CASSSPGQGGGYTF. The CDR3 DNA follows: TGTGCCAGCAGCTCTCCGGGACAGGGAGGCGGCTACACCTTC. J is TRBJ1-2 and V is TRBV7-8; TRBD1 matches 9 bases. The CDR3 length is 14 residues. CDR1 SGHVS and CDR2 FQNEAQ come from the germline V gene. V shed 4 bases and J 8 bases; nucleotides not matched to a gene: 8.

The rearrangement joins TRBV28 to TRBJ2-2; 7 nucleotides match TRBD2. CDR1 is MDHEN, CDR2 SYDVKM, per germline. This CDR3 region has 16 residues. Losses at the gene ends were 3 bases for V and 4 bases for J; bases not matched to a gene: 8. The CDR3 here is CASSLPRDYLTGELFF. In nucleotides, the CDR3 is TGTGCCAGCAGTTTGCCAAGGGACTACCTCACCGGGGAGCTGTTTTTT.

The V gene is TRBV14, the J gene TRBJ1-6; no reliable D call. The CDR3 extends over 15 amino acids. CDR1 and CDR2 from the germline V gene are SGHDN and FVKESK. V gave up 3 bases and J gave up 7 bases, with 13 bases separating them. Here the CDR3 reads CASSQSRTRNSPLHF. The CDR3 DNA follows: TGTGCCAGCAGCCAGAGCCGGACTCGGAATTCACCCCTCCACTTT.

This rearrangement joins TRBV6-2 or TRBV6-3 to TRBJ1-2; possibly TRBD1 for D (5 bases). Germline assignment: CDR1 MNHEY and CDR2 SVGEGT. Trimming shortened V by 5 bases and J by 0 bases, and 7 bases separated the two germline ends. The CDR3 length is 13 residues. The CDR3 DNA sequence: TGTGCCAGCAGTATGACAGCTAACTATGGCTACACCTTC. Translated, it gives CASSMTANYGYTF.

This sequence joins TRBV2 and TRBJ2-1; 11 bases align to TRBD2. Germline V gene sequence: CDR1 SNHLY, CDR2 FYNNEI. Germline trimming cut 5 bases from V and 6 bases from J; bases unmatched to any gene: 12. CDR3 length equals 17 residues. This CDR3 reads CASSRSNSGGAVNEQFF. CDR3 DNA sequence: TGTGCCAGCAGTCGATCGAATAGCGGGGGGGCAGTCAATGAGCAGTTCTTC. The variable domain in full, with the rest retrieved from reference TRBV2 and TRBJ2-1, is EPEVTQTPSHQVTQMGQEVILRCVPISNHLYFYWYRQILGQKVEFLVSFYNNEISEKSEIFDDQFSVERPDGSNFTLKIRSTKLEDSAMYFCASSRSNSGGAVNEQFFGPGTRLTVL.

The rearrangement uses TRBV7-8 and TRBJ2-3; D may be TRBD2 (6 bases). Germline V gene lookup returns CDR1 SGHVS and CDR2 FQNEAQ. Trimming stripped 4 bases from V and 11 bases from J, with 34 bases between. The CDR3 has 19 residues. Here the CDR3 DNA reads TGTGCCAGCAGCTACAACCACGAGGGACTCCGCCCCCCCGCCTGGGTGCAGTATTTT. It codes for CASSYNHEGLRPPAWVQYF.

V usage is TRBV19 and J usage is TRBJ1-1, with a weak D call TRBD1 (6 bases). The CDR3 has 16 amino acids. Trimming took off 1 base at V and 2 bases at J, with 14 bases between the two ends. Per germline, CDR1 LNHDA and CDR2 SQIVND (reference sequence). CDR3 region: CASSIAHRDINTEAFF. The CDR3 region has the DNA TGTGCCAGTAGTATAGCTCACAGGGATATTAACACTGAAGCTTTCTTT.

The V and J genes are TRBV27 and TRBJ2-7; possibly TRBD2 for D (6 bases). The CDR3 has 15 amino acids. Germline V gene data show CDR1 as MNHEY and CDR2 as SMNVEV (reference sequence). Trimming removed 5 bases at V and 0 bases at J, with 14 bases between. The CDR3 DNA follows: TGTGCCAGCAGTGACCGGGACGGGAGCTCCTACGAGCAGTACTTC. Translated, it gives CASSDRDGSSYEQYF.

The chain links TRBV2 to TRBJ1-2; D uncertain. Trimming removed 2 bases at V and 0 bases at J, with 13 bases between. Per germline, CDR1 SNHLY and CDR2 FYNNEI. The CDR3 is made up of 16 amino acids. The CDR3 coding sequence is TGTGCCAGCAGTGAATTCACGGGGAGTACTAACTATGGCTACACCTTC. Residues: CASSEFTGSTNYGYTF.

The chain joins TRBV18 to TRBJ1-4, with TRBD1 matching over 8 bases. CDR1 and CDR2 (germline): KGHSH, LQKENI. V was clipped by 5 bases and J by 7 bases; unmatched bases: 9. CDR3 length equals 15 residues. CDR3 amino acids: CASSIGQGSGEKLFF. The CDR3 nucleotides are TGTGCCAGCTCAATCGGACAGGGATCCGGTGAAAAACTGTTTTTT.

CDR3 region: CASSLAGRNTIYF. The CDR3 nucleotides read TGTGCCAGCAGCTTAGCCGGGAGAAACACCATATATTTT. The J gene is TRBJ1-3, the V gene TRBV11-3, with D unresolved. Germline assignment: CDR1 SGHNT and CDR2 YENEEA. Trimming removed 1 base from V and 5 bases from J, with 6 bases in between. This CDR3 is built from 13 residues.

The genes are TRBV30 and TRBJ1-4; 10 bases align to TRBD1. The length of the CDR3 is 16 residues. V trimming: 1 base; J trimming: 7 bases; junction bases outside the gene matches: 9. Germline V gives CDR1 GTSNPN, CDR2 SVGIG (reference sequence). The CDR3 is CAWSAARDRGFEKLFF. The CDR3 DNA sequence: TGTGCCTGGAGTGCCGCCCGGGACAGGGGATTTGAAAAACTGTTTTTT.

V is TRBV4-2 and J is TRBJ2-1; 7 nucleotides align to TRBD2. Germline CDR1 LGHNA, CDR2 YNFKEQ. This CDR3 has 14 residues. Trimming removed 2 bases from V and 6 bases from J; junction bases left unmatched: 4. The CDR3 DNA reads TGTGCCAGCAGCCAACGGGGACTATTCAATGAGCAGTTCTTC. This translates into CASSQRGLFNEQFF.

This clone has a handful of counts. V gene TRBV13 combines with J gene TRBJ2-1, with D perhaps given as TRBD1 or TRBD2 (5 bases each). Germline CDR1 and CDR2: PRHDT and FYEKMQ (reference sequence). The CDR3 consists of 15 residues. The V end lost 3 bases, the J end lost 4 bases, and 13 bases lay between the germline ends. The chain's CDR3 is CASSFDRDQYNEQFF. CDR3 nucleotide sequence: TGTGCCAGCAGCTTTGACCGGGACCAATACAATGAGCAGTTCTTC.

The rearrangement links TRBV19 to TRBJ1-4; D is undetermined. Germline V gene data show CDR1 as LNHDA and CDR2 as SQIVND (reference sequence). Trimming took 2 bases from V and 0 from J, leaving 7 bases between them. CDR3 length: 15 amino acids. The CDR3 coding sequence is TGTGCCAGTAGTATATTGCAAGCAACTAATGAAAAACTGTTTTTT. Protein product: CASSILQATNEKLFF.

V gene TRBV2 combines with J gene TRBJ2-7; possible D gene TRBD1, 6 bases. Trimming left V 6 bases short and J 2 bases short, with 14 bases between. In germline, CDR1 is SNHLY, CDR2 FYNNEI. The CDR3 covers 14 residues. This CDR3 reads CASRALDRAYEQYF. Here the CDR3 DNA reads TGTGCCAGCAGGGCCCTGGACAGAGCCTACGAGCAGTACTTC.